This is a list of T cell receptor beta chains from one sample in a study of regulatory T cells in long-lasting Graves disease. TCRdb re-called the multiplex PCR reads with MiXCR, one entry per CDR3 protein. The top ten hold 42% of the sample, which has 500,000 to 700,000 distinct CDR3 sequences, approximately 29% seen once. The material was peripheral blood mononuclear cells (PBMCs), obtained when the disease was refractory, from a patient treated with antithyroid drugs. These receptors originate from a female donor with Graves disease. The CDR3 runs from the conserved cysteine through the conserved F or W. D genes are given only for firm matches. Some rows mark clone size as missing; the rest say once, few, many or name a class of expanded clone.

clone_size d_call j_call v_call cdr3_aa cdr3_nt
- - TRBJ1-3 TRBV20-1 CSALLGGNTIYF TGCAGTGCCCTTCTAGGGGGAAACACCATATATTTT
- - TRBJ2-1 TRBV2 CASAGFNEQFF TGTGCCAGCGCTGGTTTCAATGAGCAGTTCTTC
- - TRBJ1-1 TRBV3-1 CASSQDSNRVGAFF TGTGCCAGCAGCCAAGATAGTAACAGGGTGGGAGCTTTCTTT
many - TRBJ1-2 TRBV28 CASSFSTRRAYGYTF TGTGCCAGCAGTTTCTCTACCAGGAGAGCCTATGGCTACACCTTC
- - TRBJ1-1 TRBV11-2 CASSFFTNTEAFF TGTGCCAGCAGCTTCTTCACGAACACTGAAGCTTTCTTT
- - TRBJ1-4 TRBV25-1 CASSDTGQFRKLFF TGTGCCAGCAGTGACACCGGACAGTTCAGAAAACTGTTTTTT
- TRBD1 TRBJ2-5 TRBV10-3 CAISESGQEETQYF TGTGCCATCAGTGAGTCAGGACAGGAAGAGACCCAGTACTTC
few - TRBJ2-7 TRBV12-3/TRBV12-4 CASSLGGASEQYF TGTGCCAGCAGTTTAGGAGGGGCCTCCGAGCAGTACTTC
many - TRBJ1-2 TRBV12-3/TRBV12-4 CASSFTEINYGYTF TGTGCCAGCAGTTTTACAGAGATAAACTATGGCTACACCTTC
many - TRBJ1-2 TRBV12-3/TRBV12-4 CASSSSGGSHGYTF TGTGCCAGCAGTTCTTCCGGGGGATCCCATGGCTACACCTTC
- TRBD2 TRBJ2-2 TRBV5-1 CASSLEGLAGIVRTGELFF TGCGCCAGCAGCTTGGAGGGACTAGCGGGAATCGTGAGGACCGGGGAGCTGTTTTTT
- - TRBJ1-2 TRBV6-1 CASSETLTGLYGYTF TGTGCCAGCAGTGAGACCCTGACAGGCCTCTATGGCTACACCTTC
few - TRBJ1-3 TRBV20-1 CSATGPGNTIYF TGCAGTGCTACAGGCCCTGGAAACACCATATATTTT
- TRBD1 TRBJ1-6 TRBV6-2/TRBV6-3 CASSRSGTGRNNSPLHF TGTGCCAGCAGCAGATCCGGGACAGGGAGGAATAATTCACCCCTCCACTTT
few TRBD2 TRBJ2-4 TRBV20-1 CSAPGTSEAKNIQYF TGCAGTGCTCCCGGGACTAGCGAAGCCAAAAACATTCAGTACTTC
many TRBD2 TRBJ2-1 TRBV2 CASQREGYEQFF TGTGCCAGCCAGCGGGAGGGCTATGAGCAGTTCTTC
- - TRBJ1-1 TRBV4-1 CASSQGRGVVTEAFF TGCGCCAGCAGCCAAGGGAGAGGGGTTGTCACTGAAGCTTTCTTT